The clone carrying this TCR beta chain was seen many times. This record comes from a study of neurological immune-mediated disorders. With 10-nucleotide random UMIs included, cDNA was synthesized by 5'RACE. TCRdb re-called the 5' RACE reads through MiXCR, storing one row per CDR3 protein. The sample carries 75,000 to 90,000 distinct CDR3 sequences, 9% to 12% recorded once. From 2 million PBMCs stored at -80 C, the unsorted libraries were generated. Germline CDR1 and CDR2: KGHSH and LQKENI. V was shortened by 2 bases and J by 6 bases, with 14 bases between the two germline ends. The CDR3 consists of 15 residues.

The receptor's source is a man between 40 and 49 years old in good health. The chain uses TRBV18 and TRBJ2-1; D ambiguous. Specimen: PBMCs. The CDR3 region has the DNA TGTGCCAGCTCACCAATTGTTTCCCCCGCCAATGAGCAGTTCTTC. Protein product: CASSPIVSPANEQFF. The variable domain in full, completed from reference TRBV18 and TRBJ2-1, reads NAGVMQNPRHLVRRRGQEARLRCSPMKGHSHVYWYRQLPEEGLKFMVYLQKENIIDESGMPKERFSAEFPKEGPSILRIQQVVRGDSAAYFCASSPIVSPANEQFFGPGTRLTVL.